This record concerns one T cell receptor (beta chain) sequence. This clone was seen only once. Its specific antigen is unknown. Per-base qualities were not stored, and no clone one base away is much larger. The sample comes from a study of long-term antiretroviral therapy in people with HIV (dated by TCRdb to 2021 to 2024). About the full investigation: The earliest samples were collected about a decade before the 2015 WHO recommendation for immediate ART, when ART was typically delayed until CD4 counts fell. This retrospective serial study examined whether starting ART and sustained HIV suppression were associated with changes in the composition and diversity of the TRB repertoire in peripheral blood. Eleven of the 30 participants with HIV were female. Test extractions of a monoclonal T-cell line alongside some 35 polyclonal samples showed no cross-contamination during QIAcube processing. From a few dozen adults with confirmed HIV infection, the cohort provided 150 to 200 cryopreserved PBMC samples, gathered serially across a mean of about six years (range 1-12).

Here is what the overall study found, with its caveats: Narrower CDR3 length ranges were observed in HIV repertoires than in controls, and an antigen-experienced repertoire with only a slight naive shift after ART was suggested by the network structure. Since PBMC availability was limited, sequencing covered only the TCR beta chain, with no alpha chain pairing. Expanded TRB clones identified before ART initiation dominated the repertoire across all time points, though the dominance fluctuated and decreased in many PLHIV after ART. Starting ART was linked to a significant rise in TRB diversity, yet even after long-term ART the diversity remained significantly lower than in transplant donor controls. No data were available on ART adherence, viral resistance or therapy changes, limiting inferences about post-ART repertoire changes. Because pre-ART samples had limited cell numbers, profiling was done on unsorted PBMC rather than on sorted CD4+ and CD8+ T cells. The samples were dated from the mid-2000s to the late 2010s, and the ART regimens that were used may be less effective than current ART regimens.

Inclusion was restricted to participants for whom at least one PBMC sample before ART initiation and at least two post-ART samples were available. Treatment was received in the United States of America by all participants with HIV. Before DNA extraction, cryopreserved samples containing about 1-10 million PBMC were thawed and washed. At the time of the earliest PBMC sample, participants with HIV were aged between about 20 and 60 years. PBMC samples were contributed by each participant from 1-4 timepoints before ART initiation and 2-8 timepoints after ART initiation, with a median of 7 samples. For every participant, serial HIV viral load, CD4+ T-cell count, ART history and demographic data were obtained. A Qiagen kit on a QIAcube was used to extract genomic DNA from unsorted PBMC, with samples processed in batches of 12. The immunoSEQ hsTCRB v3.0 assay was used at survey level resolution for TRB variable region sequencing. The target sequencing depth for TRB was 40,000-50,000 T-cell genomes per sample. TRB libraries were pooled and sequenced on an Illumina MiSeq using a v3 150-cycle kit. Turning to the authors' computational methods: Repertoire analysis was run in R within a reproducible Nextflow workflow that covered QC, data transformation and analysis. LymphoSeq2, an R package for exploring AIRR-Seq data, was used to implement the custom analyses. Four samples that produced fewer than 5000 total TRB sequences were removed, so some 190 HIV repertoires were analyzed. Among the approximately 190 retained HIV repertoires, 55 to 65 were collected before ART initiation and about 130 were collected after ART initiation. Repertoires were downsampled to 5000 TRB nucleotide sequences, and summary statistics were averaged over 100 downsampling iterations. TRB sequences were retained for analysis only if CDR3 regions of at least seven amino acids were present. Diversity was measured with a Shannon entropy-derived clonality score and the Gini coefficient. Repertoire networks linked the top 5000 CDR3 amino acid sequences whenever two sequences differed by an edit distance of one. For TRB CDR3 amino acid sequences, GLIPH2 was used to predict antigen specificity groups and MHC restriction. CDR3 amino acid sequences were matched against VDJdb and McPAS-TCR to flag known CMV, EBV, HIV or tissue antigen associations. Pre-ART, post-ART and control groups were compared with Wilcoxon signed-rank tests and Holm-Bonferroni correction. Held by TCRdb, this immuneACCESS table contains in-frame sequences only and omits some clones. Under half of the omission traces to an unresolved V gene where checked; the cause of the rest is unknown. That table supplies the V and J calls and clone size; D and trimming were determined from the DNA. Across this sample there are about 17,000 clones, with over 70% seen only once. Roughly 15% of the sample is in the top ten clones.

From its cysteine to its phenylalanine, the CDR3 spans 17 amino acids. The retained sequence is limited to the CDR3, 51 bases, with the frame set at the first base. V lost 0 bases and J lost 1 base, and the count of bases not matched to a germline gene is 4. The germline V gene sets CDR1 to SGHTA and CDR2 to FQGTGA. The sequenced sample was unsorted PBMCs, obtained roughly 2.2 years before starting antiretroviral therapy. In this chain, TRBV7-3 is recombined with TRBJ2-5, with 11 bases in between that match TRBD1. The sequence was obtained from a young man with HIV. CDR3 loop: CASSLTTGTGGQETQYF. Here is the DNA: TGTGCCAGCAGCTTAACCACCGGGACAGGGGGCCAAGAGACCCAGTACTTC. Joined to the reference TRBV7-3 and TRBJ2-5 proteins, this CDR3 gives the full variable domain: GAGVSQTPSNKVTEKGKYVELRCDPISGHTALYWYRQSLGQGPEFLIYFQGTGAADDSGLPNDRFFAVRPEGSVSTLKIQRTERGDSAVYLCASSLTTGTGGQETQYFGPGTRLLVL.